This TCR beta chain was retrieved from a study of spatial heterogeneity in lung cancer. Study information: Patients with untreated early-stage non-small cell lung cancer, numbering around 71, were the donors. Available PBMC from follow-up, collected a median of approximately 25 months after resection, underwent sequencing.

Described time point: blood at routine non-recurrence follow-up after resection. The sequenced material consisted of unsorted whole RNA from tumor, nontumor lung or frozen PBMC. This clonotype was counted a few times. Individual TCR cDNA molecules each bore their own unique molecular identifier. TCRdb re-called the 5' RACE reads through MiXCR, storing one row per CDR3 protein. Of approximately 56,000 distinct CDR3 sequences in the sample, less than 9% were seen once. The V end was cut by 4 bases, the J end by 6 bases, with 18 bases between. The germline gives CDR1 KGHDR, CDR2 SFDVKD. The CDR3 length is 16 residues.

The sample in question was PBMCs, obtained at follow-up. This clonotype originated in a female donor with early-stage non-small cell lung cancer. This chain uses TRBV24-1 with TRBJ2-1, with D possibly matching TRBD1 (5 bases). CDR3 sequence reads: CATSDRAGPTPNEQFF. The CDR3 DNA is TGTGCCACCAGTGACAGGGCTGGCCCTACCCCCAATGAGCAGTTCTTC.